This TCR beta chain derives from a study of shared clonotypes between healthy human individuals (dated by TCRdb to 2020 to 2022). About the investigation overall: The cohort comprised two women and three men aged 18 to 49 years. To increase sequencing depth and limit assay-specific biases, different laboratories used diverse techniques to prepare libraries and sequence TCR repertoires. Each donor's leukapheresis produced roughly between about 0.9 and 9.5 billion PBMCs. To estimate repertoire size and how much clonotype sharing occurs between individuals, the study deeply sequenced the blood TCR repertoires of roughly 5 healthy adults.

The donors were healthy, HIV-negative adults with no recently reported acute infections or vaccinations. All donors were Caucasian adults living in Nashville, Tennessee, USA. In the unsorted samples, 90 million or so PBMCs were counted, and genomic DNA was extracted using the QIAamp DNA Blood Mini kit. Blood was collected by leukapheresis, and PBMCs were isolated by Ficoll-Histopaque density gradient centrifugation and then cryopreserved in liquid nitrogen vapor phase. TCR CDR3 regions were amplified from genomic DNA by multiplex PCR using the deep immunoSEQ assay. For each cell subset, the extracted genomic DNA was distributed evenly across all wells of several immunoSEQ 96-well plates, and each plate served as one replicate. For unsorted PBMC, 300 ng genomic DNA, equal to 32,000 or so T cell genomes, was loaded into each replicate PCR. Unsorted PBMC genomic DNA was sequenced across ten immunoSEQ deep assay plates. Purified libraries were quantified with a Qubit 3.0 fluorometer, sized on a Bioanalyzer 2100, and re-quantified with the KAPA Library Quantification kit. Every immunoSEQ 96-well plate was sequenced on a separate single-read 150-cycle Illumina NextSeq 550 flow cell. Processing in the source paper ran as follows. The immunoSEQ output contained only junctional sequences without quality scores, so filtering could not match that applied to full-length reads. Sequences were annotated with PyIR, a Python wrapper for IgBLAST v1.9, and V/J genes and CDR3 were assigned using IMGT germline references. Reads with weak V/J assignments (E-value above 1e-6), missing CDR3, stop codons, out-of-frame junctions, or ambiguous translated residues were removed. V3J clonotypes were defined as sequences sharing the same inferred V gene, J gene, and CDR3 amino acid sequence. The percentage overlap between two repertoires was calculated by dividing the number of shared unique clonotypes by the size of the smaller repertoire. Three approaches were used to assess repertoire richness: RTK rarefaction, the Chao1 estimator, and Recon v2.1 estimates of unobserved clonotypes. Here the immuneACCESS table is served through TCRdb, limited to in-frame sequences with V and J called. Missing clones are a known gap in these copies; in checked studies unresolved V genes cover under half, and the rest lacks a known reason. V, J and clone size reflect that table, while D and trimming were determined from the DNA. The sample has some 450,000 clones on record, about 74% of them singletons. In total, the top ten clones hold about 12% of the sample.

This clone was counted once. Its antigen remains unidentified. Base qualities are not at hand, and no much larger clone is one base apart. Beyond this particular receptor, the publication reports: Pairwise subsampling indicated that sequencing depth was expected to affect the degree of clonotype sharing among donors. Only blood was sampled, and tissue TCR repertoires likely differ from those in blood. The small number of donors limited the genetic and exposure-history diversity represented.

Relative to germline, V is 2 bases shorter and J is 4 bases shorter, with 11 bases between their ends. The CDR3, from cysteine to phenylalanine, totals 15 residues. Of all the DNA, just the CDR3 is kept, 45 bases in frame from base 1. CDR1 MNHEY and CDR2 SVGAGI are derived from the germline V gene. This receptor chain uses TRBV6-5 and TRBJ2-2; a tentative D match to TRBD2 spans 5 bases. The sequenced sample was PBMCs. This clonotype was sampled from a woman between 40 and 50 years old in good health. Some clones in this sample may be carry-over from other donors' samples. The nucleotide sequence is given as TGTGCCAGCAGTTACGAGGGCCGTCGCACCGGGGAGCTGTTTTTT. This codes for CASSYEGRRTGELFF.